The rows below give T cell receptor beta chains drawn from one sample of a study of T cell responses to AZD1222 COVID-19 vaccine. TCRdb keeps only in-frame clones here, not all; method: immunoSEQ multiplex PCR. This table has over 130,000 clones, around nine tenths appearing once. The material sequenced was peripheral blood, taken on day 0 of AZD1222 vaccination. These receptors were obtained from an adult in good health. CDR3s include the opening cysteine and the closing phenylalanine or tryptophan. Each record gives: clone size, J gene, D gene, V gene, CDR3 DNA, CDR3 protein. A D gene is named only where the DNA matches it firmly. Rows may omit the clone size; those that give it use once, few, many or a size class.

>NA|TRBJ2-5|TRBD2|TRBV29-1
TGCAGCGTTAAAATGACTAGCGGGAGAGGCCCCCAAGAGACCCAGTACTTC
CSVKMTSGRGPQETQYF
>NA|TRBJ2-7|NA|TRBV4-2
TGTGCCAGCAGCCAAGCCCCAACCTCCTACGAGCAGTACTTC
CASSQAPTSYEQYF
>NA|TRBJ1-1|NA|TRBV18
TGTGCCAGCTCACCAAACCAGGGAAACACTGAAGCTTTCTTT
CASSPNQGNTEAFF
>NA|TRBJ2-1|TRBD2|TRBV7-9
TGTGCCAGCCGCCGGCGGCGGGGAGCGGGAGATCAGAATGAGCAGTTCTTC
CASRRRRGAGDQNEQFF
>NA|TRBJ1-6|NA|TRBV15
TGTGCCACCAGCAGTAGAGGAGACTTTAACCCTAATTCACCCCTCCACTTT
CATSSRGDFNPNSPLHF
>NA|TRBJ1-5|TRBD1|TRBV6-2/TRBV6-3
TGTGCCAGCAGTTATCCGGGACAGGTTCAGCCCCAGCATTTT
CASSYPGQVQPQHF
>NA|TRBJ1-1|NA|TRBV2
TGTGCCAGCAGCGCGGACTGGGGAGAGACTGAAGCTTTCTTT
CASSADWGETEAFF
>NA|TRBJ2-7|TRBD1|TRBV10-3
TGTGCCATCAGTGAGCGACAGGGAATAAGCTCCTACGAGCAGTACTTC
CAISERQGISSYEQYF
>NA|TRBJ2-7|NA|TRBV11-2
TGTGCCAGCAGCTTAGAGGGAGCCTACGAGCAGTACTTC
CASSLEGAYEQYF
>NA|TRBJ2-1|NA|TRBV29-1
TGCAGCGTGGACCCCCCTTTGAGCGGAACATACAATGAGCAGTTCTTC
CSVDPPLSGTYNEQFF
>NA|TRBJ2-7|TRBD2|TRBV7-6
TGTGCCAGCAGCTACTCCGGGACTAGGAACTACGAGCAGTACTTC
CASSYSGTRNYEQYF
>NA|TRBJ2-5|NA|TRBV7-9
TGTGCCAGCAGCCCTCAAGAGACCCAGTACTTC
CASSPQETQYF
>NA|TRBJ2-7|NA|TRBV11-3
TGTGCCAGCAGCTTAGAGGAGGCGGGATTAAGAGACGAGCAGTACTTC
CASSLEEAGLRDEQYF
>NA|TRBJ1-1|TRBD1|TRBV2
TGTGCCAGCAGTAGATCAGGGGGCTATGTCCTGAACACTGAAGCTTTCTTT
CASSRSGGYVLNTEAFF
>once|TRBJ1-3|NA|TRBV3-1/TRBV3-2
TGTGCCAGCAGCCAAACCCTTCCGACTCTCAAAACAGTTTTT
CASSQTLPTLKTVF
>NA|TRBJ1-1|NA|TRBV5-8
TGTGCCAGCAGCGCCGATTCTGAAGCTTTCTTT
CASSADSEAFF
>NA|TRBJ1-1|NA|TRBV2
TGTGCCAGCAGTGACTTCAGGGGAGAAGCTTTCTTT
CASSDFRGEAFF
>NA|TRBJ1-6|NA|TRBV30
TGTGCCTGGACTCATCCAAGCTCCTATAATTCACCCCTCCACTTT
CAWTHPSSYNSPLHF
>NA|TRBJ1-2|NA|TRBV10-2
TGCGCCAGCTGGGGGGCAGGCTCGGCTAACTATGGCTACACCTTC
CASWGAGSANYGYTF
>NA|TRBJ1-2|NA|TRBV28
TGTGCCAGCAGTTTAGGACAGAACTATGGCTACACCTTC
CASSLGQNYGYTF
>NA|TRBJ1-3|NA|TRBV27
TGTGCCAGCAGTTTGCGGGGGGAGGTTGGAAACACCATATATTTT
CASSLRGEVGNTIYF
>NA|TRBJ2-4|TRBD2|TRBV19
TGTGCCAGTAGTATCCAGACTAGCTCCCCAGCCAAAAACATTCAGTACTTC
CASSIQTSSPAKNIQYF
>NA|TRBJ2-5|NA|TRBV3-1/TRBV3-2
TGTGCCAGCAGCCCTCCCCTAGGGACCCAGTACTTC
CASSPPLGTQYF
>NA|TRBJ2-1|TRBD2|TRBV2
TGTGCCAGCAGTACAGGACTAGCGGGAGTTAGTGAGCAGTTCTTC
CASSTGLAGVSEQFF
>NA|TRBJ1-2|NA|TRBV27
TGTGCCAGCAGAATACTTGGGACCAACTATGGCTACACCTTC
CASRILGTNYGYTF
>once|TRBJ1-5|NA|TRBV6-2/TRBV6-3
TGTGCCAGCAGTTACGGTAACAGAAATCAGCCCCAGCATTTT
CASSYGNRNQPQHF
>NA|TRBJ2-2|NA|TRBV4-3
TGCGCCAGCAGCCAAGGGTGGAGCGGCACCGGGGAGCTGTTTTTT
CASSQGWSGTGELFF
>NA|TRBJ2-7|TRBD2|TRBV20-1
TGCAGTGCGAGTAGCGGGTATAGCTCCTACGAGCAGTACTTC
CSASSGYSSYEQYF
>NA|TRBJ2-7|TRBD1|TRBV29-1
TGCAGCGCCCTGGACAGGGTCGGCGAGCAGTACTTC
CSALDRVGEQYF
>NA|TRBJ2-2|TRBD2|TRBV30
TGTGCCTGGCGCCTTAGCGGGAGTGACACCGGGGAGCTGTTTTTT
CAWRLSGSDTGELFF